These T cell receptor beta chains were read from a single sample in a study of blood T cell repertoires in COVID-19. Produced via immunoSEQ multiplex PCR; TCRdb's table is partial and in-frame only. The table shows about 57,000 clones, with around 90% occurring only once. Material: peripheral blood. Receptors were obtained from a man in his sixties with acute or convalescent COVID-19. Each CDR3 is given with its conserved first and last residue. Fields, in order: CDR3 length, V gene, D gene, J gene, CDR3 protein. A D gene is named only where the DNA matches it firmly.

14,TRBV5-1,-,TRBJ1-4,CASSSTGMSEKLFF
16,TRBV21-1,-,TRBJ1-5,CASSKVSTGVNQPQHF
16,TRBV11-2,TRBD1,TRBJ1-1,CASSWGGTGSLTEAFF
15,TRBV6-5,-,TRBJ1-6,CASNQGGSNNSPLHF
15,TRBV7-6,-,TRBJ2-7,CASSLVGGGTDEQYF
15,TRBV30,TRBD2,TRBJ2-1,CAWRGLAGVNNEQFF
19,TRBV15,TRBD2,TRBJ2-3,CATSGRLAGGIVRTDTQYF
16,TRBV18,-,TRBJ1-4,CASSSGTPDPGEKLFF
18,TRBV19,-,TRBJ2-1,CASSIVRASSLSYNEQFF
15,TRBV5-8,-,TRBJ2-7,CASSPGTGRNYEQYF
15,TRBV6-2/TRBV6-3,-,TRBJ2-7,CASSPTTGLPYEQYF
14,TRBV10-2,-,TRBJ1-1,CASGGGLRSTEAFF
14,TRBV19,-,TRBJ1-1,CASISQGRTTEAFF
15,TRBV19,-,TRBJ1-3,CASSIGTSSGNTIYF
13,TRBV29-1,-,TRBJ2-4,CSVLIDRYDIQYF
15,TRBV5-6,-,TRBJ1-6,CASSPDGGGNSPLHF